This T cell receptor beta chain was obtained from a study of OX40 agonist ivuxolimab in advanced cancers. Study background: The patients received ivuxolimab by intravenous route every 2 weeks at 0.01 to 10 mg/kg.

V lost 2 bases and J 2 bases, leaving 5 bases between the germline ends. This CDR3 has 13 amino acids. CDR1 and CDR2 (germline): SGHTS, YDEGEE. TCRdb's table, derived via immunoSEQ multiplex PCR, lists solely in-frame clones and lacks some. This repertoire shows over 75,000 clones, 85% to 95% found once; its top ten account for over 2%. The specimen was CD4+ or CD8+ T cells sorted from blood, collected in a trial of the OX40 agonist ivuxolimab. The TCR was taken from an adult with an advanced solid tumor such as melanoma, head and neck, liver or kidney cancer. The V and J genes are TRBV5-8 and TRBJ1-5; tentative D call: TRBD1 (5 bases). In nucleotides, the CDR3 is TGTGCCAGCAGCTTCAGGGGCAATCAGCCCCAGCATTTT. It specifies CASSFRGNQPQHF.